A single sample gave rise to the 15 T cell receptor beta chains below, sequenced in a study of cytomegalovirus exposure and HLA in healthy donors. PCR was performed using 60 Vbeta and 13 Jbeta primers. Generated by immunoSEQ multiplex PCR, the TCRdb table keeps only in-frame clones and is missing some. This sample has roughly 190,000 clones, with over 60% found just once. The material sequenced was PBMCs. The origin of the receptors is a woman in her fifties or sixties in good health and CMV-seronegative.

V is TRBV9 and J is TRBJ2-2, with 9 positions matching TRBD1. The CDR3 runs to 15 residues. CDR1 SGDLS and CDR2 YYNGEE come from the germline V gene. With 2 bases clipped from V and 8 bases from J, the junction kept 7 bases outside the gene matches. CDR3 amino acids: CASSVTGGATGELFF. As DNA, the CDR3 is TGTGCCAGCAGCGTCACAGGGGGCGCAACTGGGGAGCTGTTTTTT.

As to this clone: Different DNA sequences within this sample yield the same CDR3. This sequence joins TRBV28 and TRBJ1-1, with a tentative D call TRBD1 (5 bases). The CDR3 has 13 amino acids. Germline CDR1 and CDR2: MDHEN and SYDVKM. Trimming removed 2 bases at V and 4 bases at J, with 8 bases between. CDR3 in DNA: TGTGCCAGCAGTTTACTGGGGGGCACTGAAGCTTTCTTT. It yields the protein CASSLLGGTEAFF.

The rearrangement uses TRBV4-1 and TRBJ1-6; D is unresolved. The CDR3 spans 18 residues. V gave up 0 bases and J gave up 5 bases, with 17 bases separating them. Germline CDR1 is MGHRA and CDR2 is YSYEKL. Here the CDR3 reads CASSQDWYPYRDNSPLHF. The CDR3 DNA follows: TGCGCCAGCAGCCAAGATTGGTACCCTTACAGAGATAATTCACCCCTCCACTTT.

This clone was detected only a few times. V and J are TRBV5-8 and TRBJ2-5; 13 nucleotides match TRBD2. CDR1 and CDR2 (germline): SGHTS, YDEGEE. Trimming took 2 bases from V and 4 from J; bases not matched to a gene: 8. This CDR3 has 17 residues. CDR3 nucleotides: TGTGCCAGCAGCTTCCGGACTAGCGGGGGAGGAGGAGAGACCCAGTACTTC. Translation: CASSFRTSGGGGETQYF.

Worth noting for this clone: This sample also contains other DNA sequences that code for the same CDR3. V usage is TRBV28 and J usage is TRBJ1-2, with 9 bases matching TRBD1. Germline V CDR1 and CDR2: MDHEN, SYDVKM. The CDR3 consists of 15 residues. J was trimmed by 0 bases and V by 4 bases; bases with no gene match: 3. CDR3 amino acids: CASSSQGAPNYGYTF. DNA for the CDR3: TGTGCCAGCAGTTCACAGGGGGCACCTAACTATGGCTACACCTTC.

CDR3 protein: CASSLGVQPQHF. The CDR3 DNA reads TGTGCCAGCAGTTTAGGGGTTCAGCCCCAGCATTTT. The V call is TRBV6-1, the J call TRBJ1-5, with D maybe TRBD1 (5 bases). The V gene lost 5 bases and the J gene lost 6 bases, with 8 bases spanning the gap. The CDR3 extends over 12 amino acids. Germline V gene data show CDR1 as MNHNS and CDR2 as SASEGT.

The rearrangement links TRBV6-1 to TRBJ2-3; 7 nucleotides align to TRBD1. The CDR3 is made up of 13 amino acids. Germline trimming cut 6 bases from V and 7 bases from J; bases unmatched to any gene: 7. CDR1 is MNHNS, CDR2 SASEGT, per germline. The CDR3 loop reads CASSQQGKYTQYF. The DNA of the CDR3 is TGTGCCAGCAGCCAACAGGGGAAATATACGCAGTATTTT.

This chain connects TRBV11-2 to TRBJ2-1; TRBD1 aligns across 7 bases. The germline V gene has CDR1 SGHAT and CDR2 FQNNGV. This CDR3 region has 16 residues. V lost 5 bases and J lost 0; bases outside the gene matches: 7. In nucleotides, the CDR3 is TGTGCCAGCAGCACCCGGACAGGAAGCTCCTACAATGAGCAGTTCTTC. Protein sequence: CASSTRTGSSYNEQFF.

This clone was counted a few times. This chain joins TRBV7-2 and TRBJ1-1; D is perhaps TRBD1 (5 bases). CDR3 length: 14 amino acids. Germline V gene data show CDR1 as SGHTA and CDR2 as FQGNSA. Trimming stripped 2 bases from V and 2 bases from J, with 9 bases between. CDR3 residues: CASSLSRVNTEAFF. CDR3 DNA: TGTGCCAGCAGCTTATCCAGGGTTAACACTGAAGCTTTCTTT.

This chain connects TRBV25-1 to TRBJ2-3; TRBD2 is a possible D gene (5 bases). The V and J ends lost 4 bases and 4 bases respectively, with 6 bases between them. This CDR3 is 12 amino acids long. Germline loops: CDR1 MGHDK, CDR2 SYGVNS. The CDR3 sequence: CASSVGADTQYF. As DNA, the CDR3 is TGTGCCAGCAGTGTGGGAGCAGATACGCAGTATTTT.

The rearrangement links TRBV4-1 to TRBJ2-5; 7 bases agree with TRBD1. The last part of the DNA fits TRBJ2-7 better; the J call may be wrong. CDR3 length equals 16 residues. CDR1 MGHRA and CDR2 YSYEKL come from the germline V gene. CDR3 DNA sequence: TGCGCCAGCAGCCAAGGAGACAGGGCTCGGAGTTACGAGCAGTACTTC. As protein: CASSQGDRARSYEQYF.

The table lists this clone with a count of one. The rearrangement joins TRBV2 to TRBJ2-7; the match to TRBD2 covers 9 bases. Germline V lookup: CDR1 SNHLY, CDR2 FYNNEI. With 2 bases clipped from V and 3 bases from J, the junction kept 8 bases outside the gene matches. The CDR3 consists of 16 residues. CDR3 bases: TGTGCCAGCAGTGAATTGACTAGCGGAGTGAACTACGAGCAGTACTTC. Amino acid sequence: CASSELTSGVNYEQYF.

The chain joins TRBV18 to TRBJ1-5, with 7 bases matching TRBD1. V dropped 3 bases and J dropped 1; count of bases not matched to a gene: 6. Germline V gene lookup returns CDR1 KGHSH and CDR2 LQKENI. CDR3 length: 16 amino acids. The CDR3 region has the DNA TGTGCCAGCTCACCCCCAGGGGGTTGGAGCAATCAGCCCCAGCATTTT. It yields the protein CASSPPGGWSNQPQHF.

This clone was observed a single time. The chain joins TRBV28 to TRBJ1-6, with a possible D match to TRBD1 (6 bases). Germline V gives CDR1 MDHEN, CDR2 SYDVKM. The CDR3 is 16 amino acids. V was pared by 8 bases and J by 2 bases, with 16 bases between. CDR3 in DNA: TGTGCCAGCGGCACAGGGCCAGGCACCTATAATTCACCCCTCCACTTT. Its translation is CASGTGPGTYNSPLHF.

The chain employs TRBV19 and TRBJ2-7; D is possibly TRBD2 (6 bases). The CDR3 has 12 residues. The V end was cut by 4 bases, the J end by 4 bases, with 8 bases between. CDR1 and CDR2 from the germline V gene are LNHDA and SQIVND (reference sequence). As DNA, the CDR3 is TGTGCCAGTAGTAGGGGGGATTACGAGCAGTACTTC. This codes for CASSRGDYEQYF. The whole variable domain, remainder taken from reference TRBV19 and TRBJ2-7, is DGGITQSPKYLFRKEGQNVTLSCEQNLNHDAMYWYRQDPGQGLRLIYYSQIVNDFQKGDIAEGYSVSREKKESFPLTVTSAQKNPTAFYLCASSRGDYEQYFGPGTRLTVT.